Listed below are T cell receptor beta chains from one sample, sequenced in a study of T cells after yellow fever vaccination. TCRdb reprocessed the 5' RACE reads via MiXCR and lists one record per CDR3 protein. The sample contains some 250,000 distinct CDR3 sequences, around 3.5% of which appear only once. The input for sequencing was PBMCs, taken 15 days after the yellow fever booster vaccination. These receptors were collected from a man aged 18 to 30 who received the YFV17D yellow fever vaccine. Each CDR3 is given with its conserved first and last residue. Each record gives: CDR3 DNA, CDR3 protein, V gene, clone size, D gene, J gene. A D gene is named only where the DNA matches it firmly. The size field is filled for only some rows; it gives once, few, many or a size class.

TGCGCCAGCAGCTTGGTGGGGAGAGGAAACACCATATATTTT | CASSLVGRGNTIYF | TRBV5-1 | many | . | TRBJ1-3
TGCGCCAGCAGCCACTTGGCAGGGGGCTGGTATGAGCAGTTCTTC | CASSHLAGGWYEQFF | TRBV4-3 | many | TRBD1 | TRBJ2-1
TGTGCCAGCAGCTACGGGACTAGCAATGAGCAGTTCTTC | CASSYGTSNEQFF | TRBV5-6 | many | TRBD2 | TRBJ2-1
TGCGCCAGCACGCCGCGTCCTGGGACTAATGAAAAACTGTTTTTT | CASTPRPGTNEKLFF | TRBV5-1 | few | . | TRBJ1-4
TGCGCCAGCACCGGACAGGGGGCCGGAGAGACCCAGTACTTC | CASTGQGAGETQYF | TRBV5-1 | many | TRBD1 | TRBJ2-5
TGTGCCAGCAGCCAAGTTATTTTGAACACTGAAGCTTTCTTT | CASSQVILNTEAFF | TRBV4-2 | many | . | TRBJ1-1
TGTGCCAGCTCACCTAGCCCGGGGACTAGTGAAAAACTGTTTTTT | CASSPSPGTSEKLFF | TRBV18 | few | . | TRBJ1-4
TGCAGCGTTGAAGCGACCGGGGTCTCCTACGAGCAGTACTTC | CSVEATGVSYEQYF | TRBV29-1 | . | . | TRBJ2-7
TGCAGTGCTGCACCAGGGGGGGGACAGCCCCAGCATTTT | CSAAPGGGQPQHF | TRBV20-1 | many | TRBD1 | TRBJ1-5
TGTGCCAGCAGTCCCCGGGACAGAGGACTTTCTATTCGCTACACCTTC | CASSPRDRGLSIRYTF | TRBV12-3/TRBV12-4 | few | TRBD1 | TRBJ1-2
TGTGCCAGCAGCCTTCGGACAGGGTCGGACAAAAACATTCAGTACTTC | CASSLRTGSDKNIQYF | TRBV5-5 | many | TRBD1 | TRBJ2-4
TGTGCCAGCAGCTTTAACGACCAAGAGACCCAGTACTTC | CASSFNDQETQYF | TRBV11-2 | many | . | TRBJ2-5
TGTGCCAGCAGCCAGGGGACAGACTCCTACGAGCAGTACTTC | CASSQGTDSYEQYF | TRBV5-4 | many | TRBD1 | TRBJ2-7
TGCGCCAGCAGCTTGGCGGGGGGACTCTACAATGAGCAGTTCTTC | CASSLAGGLYNEQFF | TRBV5-1 | many | TRBD2 | TRBJ2-1
TGCGCCAGCAGCCATCGGGGAGTTAGCAATCAGCCCCAGCATTTT | CASSHRGVSNQPQHF | TRBV4-1 | many | . | TRBJ1-5
TGCGCCAGCAGCTTGATTATGAGACAGGGCGAAAAACTGTTTTTT | CASSLIMRQGEKLFF | TRBV5-1 | few | TRBD1 | TRBJ1-4
TGTGCCAGCAGCTTCAGGTCAGATACGCAGTATTTT | CASSFRSDTQYF | TRBV11-2 | many | . | TRBJ2-3
TGTGCCAGCAGTCAAGGGAATACGCAGTATTTT | CASSQGNTQYF | TRBV6-5 | many | . | TRBJ2-3
TGTGCCAGCAGCTTCGAGGCAGGGATTAATTCACCCCTCCACTTT | CASSFEAGINSPLHF | TRBV7-2 | many | . | TRBJ1-6
TGCAGTGCTAGGGGGGGCAATTATGGCTACACCTTC | CSARGGNYGYTF | TRBV20-1 | many | . | TRBJ1-2
TGTGCCAGCAGCCAAGCAGGGGGTGGCAATCAGCCCCAGCATTTT | CASSQAGGGNQPQHF | TRBV4-2 | many | TRBD1 | TRBJ1-5
TGTGCCAGCAGTCGGCGCGTAGCGGGGGGTTTGAATGAGCAGTTCTTC | CASSRRVAGGLNEQFF | TRBV2 | many | TRBD2 | TRBJ2-1
TGTGCCAGCAGCCAAGGTTCGGGGGGGCCTAGGACCGGGGAGCTGTTTTTT | CASSQGSGGPRTGELFF | TRBV3-1 | many | TRBD2 | TRBJ2-2
TGCGCCAGCAGCCAGCGCCAGGGCAGGACTGAAGCTTTCTTT | CASSQRQGRTEAFF | TRBV4-3 | . | . | TRBJ1-1
TGTGCCAGCAGCTCAGACTCGGGCGGGGAGCTGTTTTTT | CASSSDSGGELFF | TRBV7-2 | many | . | TRBJ2-2
TGCGCCAGCAGCTTGTCCCTGGGGGCTGAAGCTTTCTTT | CASSLSLGAEAFF | TRBV5-1 | many | . | TRBJ1-1
TGTGCCGTAACACGACGACGGGGAGATCATTCACCCCTCCACTTT | CAVTRRRGDHSPLHF | TRBV7-9 | . | . | TRBJ1-6
TGTGCCAGCAGCTTCCTTGAGGGAATCTACGACTATGGCTACACCTTC | CASSFLEGIYDYGYTF | TRBV5-5 | many | . | TRBJ1-2
TGCAGCGTTGAAGGCGGGGACGGGTCGGGGTCCTTC | CSVEGGDGSGSF | TRBV29-1 | . | . | TRBJ1-2
TGCAGCGTTAACCCTGACAGGGGTAGAGCTTTCTTT | CSVNPDRGRAFF | TRBV29-1 | many | TRBD1 | TRBJ1-1
TGTGCTAGCAGCTTAGCCGCAGGGTCCTACAATGAGCAGTTCTTC | CASSLAAGSYNEQFF | TRBV7-7 | many | . | TRBJ2-1
TGTGCCAGCAGTCCCCGTGCCACTAACTATGGCTACACCTTC | CASSPRATNYGYTF | TRBV12-3/TRBV12-4 | many | . | TRBJ1-2
TGTGCCAGCAGACAGACAGGGCGAGCGGGAAACACCATATATTTT | CASRQTGRAGNTIYF | TRBV25-1 | many | TRBD1 | TRBJ1-3
TGTGCCATCAGTGATGTTGGGACAGATGTCTATGGCTACACCTTC | CAISDVGTDVYGYTF | TRBV10-3 | many | TRBD1 | TRBJ1-2
TGTGCCAGTAGTATCAGTGTCCAGCGAGAGACCCAGTACTTC | CASSISVQRETQYF | TRBV19 | many | . | TRBJ2-5
TGCGCCAGCAGCTTGGGTTCGGTAACCGGGGAGCTGTTTTTT | CASSLGSVTGELFF | TRBV5-1 | many | . | TRBJ2-2
TGTGCCAGCAGCTTAACAGGAAATACGCAGTATTTT | CASSLTGNTQYF | TRBV7-8 | many | . | TRBJ2-3
TGTGCCAGCAGTCCCCGGGACGGAACGTTTTGGGAGCTGTTTTTT | CASSPRDGTFWELFF | TRBV5-6 | . | . | TRBJ2-2
TGCGCCAGCAGCAAGACAGGGGACTATTTGGCTGAAGCTTTCTTT | CASSKTGDYLAEAFF | TRBV5-1 | many | TRBD1 | TRBJ1-1
TGTGCCAGCAGTCTGAGGAGGACAGGGACAGATCTCCCCTATGGCTACACCTTC | CASSLRRTGTDLPYGYTF | TRBV12-3/TRBV12-4 | many | TRBD1 | TRBJ1-2
TGTGCCAGCAGTTTATCAACGGGGAACACCGGGGAGCTGTTTTTT | CASSLSTGNTGELFF | TRBV12-3/TRBV12-4 | many | . | TRBJ2-2
TGTGCCAGCAGCTTTACAGACCGAAGGCTCTGGAGCACTGAAGCTTTCTTT | CASSFTDRRLWSTEAFF | TRBV7-2 | many | . | TRBJ1-1
TGTGCCAGCAGCTCAATAGCCGGGGTTGGCAATCAGCCCCAGCATTTT | CASSSIAGVGNQPQHF | TRBV7-6 | many | . | TRBJ1-5
TGTGCCAGCAGCTTAGGTCTAGGGGCCCTATACGAGCAGTACTTC | CASSLGLGALYEQYF | TRBV7-9 | many | . | TRBJ2-7
TGTGCCAGCAGTTTAGGGACAGCAACATATCAGCCCCAGCATTTT | CASSLGTATYQPQHF | TRBV12-3/TRBV12-4 | few | . | TRBJ1-5
TGTGCCAGCAGTGTTTCGGGGTATGTCGACACCGGGGAGCTGTTTTTT | CASSVSGYVDTGELFF | TRBV2 | many | . | TRBJ2-2
TGTGCCACCAGTGGGACAGGGGGCTCAGATACGCAGTATTTT | CATSGTGGSDTQYF | TRBV24-1 | many | TRBD1 | TRBJ2-3
TGTGCCAGCAGTTCCAATAACTATGGCTACACCTTC | CASSSNNYGYTF | TRBV27 | . | . | TRBJ1-2
TGCGCCAGCAGCCAAACGACTAGCGACCCTTACAATGAGCAGTTCTTC | CASSQTTSDPYNEQFF | TRBV4-1 | many | TRBD2 | TRBJ2-1
TGTGCCAGCAGCTCTTTTTGGGGGCCCGATGGCTACACCTTC | CASSSFWGPDGYTF | TRBV7-2 | . | . | TRBJ1-2
TGTGCCAGCAGCCGGACAGGGGGCCTCGGGAACACCATATATTTT | CASSRTGGLGNTIYF | TRBV12-3/TRBV12-4 | many | TRBD1 | TRBJ1-3